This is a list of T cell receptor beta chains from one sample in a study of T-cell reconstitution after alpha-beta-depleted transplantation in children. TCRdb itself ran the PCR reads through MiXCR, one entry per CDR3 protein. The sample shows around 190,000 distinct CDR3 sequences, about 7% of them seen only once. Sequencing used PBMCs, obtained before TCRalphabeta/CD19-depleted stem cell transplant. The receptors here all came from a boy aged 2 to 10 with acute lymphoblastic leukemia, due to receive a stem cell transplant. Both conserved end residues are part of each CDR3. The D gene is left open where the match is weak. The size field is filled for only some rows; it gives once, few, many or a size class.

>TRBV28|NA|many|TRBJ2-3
CASRVGTDTQYF
TGTGCCAGCAGGGTTGGCACAGATACGCAGTATTTT
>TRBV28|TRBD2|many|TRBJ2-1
CASSTPRAGGPFNEQFF
TGTGCCAGCAGTACGCCTAGAGCGGGAGGGCCTTTCAATGAGCAGTTCTTC
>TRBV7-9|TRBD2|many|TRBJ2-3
CASSLGLAVQSADTQYF
TGTGCCAGCAGCTTGGGACTAGCGGTCCAGAGTGCAGATACGCAGTATTTT
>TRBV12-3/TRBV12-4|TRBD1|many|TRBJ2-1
CASNQDRGRNEQFF
TGTGCCAGCAACCAGGACAGGGGACGAAACGAGCAGTTCTTC
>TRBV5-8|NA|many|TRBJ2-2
CASSFAFGTFPESGELFF
TGTGCCAGCAGCTTCGCCTTCGGGACCTTTCCCGAGTCCGGGGAGCTGTTTTTT
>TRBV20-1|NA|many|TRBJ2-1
CSATGGIDNEQFF
TGCAGTGCTACCGGGGGAATTGACAATGAGCAGTTCTTC
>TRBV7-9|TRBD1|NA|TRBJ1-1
CASSLFDRGAFF
TGTGCCAGCAGCTTATTCGACAGGGGTGCTTTCTTT
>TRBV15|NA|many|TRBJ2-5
CATPLLVGSTQYF
TGTGCCACCCCTCTTCTCGTCGGTTCGACCCAGTACTTC
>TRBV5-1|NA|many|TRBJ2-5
CASSLGGVQETQYF
TGCGCCAGCAGCTTGGGCGGGGTACAAGAGACCCAGTACTTC
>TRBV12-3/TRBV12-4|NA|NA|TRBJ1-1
CASCLTLGFSGMAFF
TGTGCCAGCTGCCTAACCCTGGGCTTTTCGGGGATGGCTTTCTTT
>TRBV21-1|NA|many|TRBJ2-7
CASRDYLYEQYF
TGTGCCAGCAGGGACTACCTCTACGAGCAGTACTTC
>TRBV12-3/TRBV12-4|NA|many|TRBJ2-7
CASLGDKGQYF
TGTGCCAGCCTGGGGGATAAAGGGCAGTACTTC
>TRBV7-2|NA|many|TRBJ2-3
CASSPLPTEQTSTDTQYF
TGTGCCAGCAGCCCCCTTCCGACAGAACAAACTAGCACAGATACGCAGTATTTT
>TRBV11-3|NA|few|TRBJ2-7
CASRPLPPYEQYF
TGTGCCAGCAGACCGCTGCCCCCCTACGAGCAGTACTTC
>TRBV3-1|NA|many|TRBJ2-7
CASSQDPALEQYF
TGTGCCAGCAGCCAAGATCCCGCCTTGGAGCAGTACTTC
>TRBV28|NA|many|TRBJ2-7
CASSSGTQPEQYF
TGTGCCAGCAGTTCAGGGACTCAACCCGAGCAGTACTTC
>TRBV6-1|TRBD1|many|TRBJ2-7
CASRERQGNYEQYF
TGTGCCAGCAGAGAAAGACAGGGTAACTACGAGCAGTACTTC
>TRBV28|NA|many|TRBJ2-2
CASSLPGTNTGELFF
TGTGCCAGCAGTTTGCCAGGGACCAACACCGGGGAGCTGTTTTTT
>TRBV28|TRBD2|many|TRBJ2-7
CASSRRGSLYEQYF
TGTGCCAGCAGTCGACGCGGGAGTCTCTACGAGCAGTACTTC
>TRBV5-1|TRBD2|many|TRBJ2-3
CASSWTSGGNTDTQYF
TGCGCCAGCAGCTGGACTAGCGGGGGGAACACAGATACGCAGTATTTT
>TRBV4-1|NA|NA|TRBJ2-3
CASSQEDRTTDTQYF
TGCGCCAGCAGCCAAGAAGATAGAACCACAGATACGCAGTATTTT
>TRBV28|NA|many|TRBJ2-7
CASNLRPGILTYEQYF
TGTGCCAGCAACCTACGGCCAGGGATTTTAACCTACGAGCAGTACTTC
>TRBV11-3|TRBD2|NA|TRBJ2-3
CASSSWLAGGPSDTQYF
TGTGCCAGCAGCTCTTGGTTAGCGGGAGGGCCATCAGATACGCAGTATTTT
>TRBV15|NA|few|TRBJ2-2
CATSRDWRFRPGELFF
TGTGCCACCAGCAGAGATTGGCGGTTTCGTCCCGGGGAGCTGTTTTTT
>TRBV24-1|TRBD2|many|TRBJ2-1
CATSDLTSGSKKFF
TGTGCCACCAGTGATTTGACTAGCGGGAGTAAAAAGTTCTTC
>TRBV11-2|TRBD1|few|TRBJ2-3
CASSRQGNTQYF
TGTGCCAGCAGCAGACAGGGAAATACGCAGTATTTT
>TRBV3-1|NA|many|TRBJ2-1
CASSQWPGKHNEQFF
TGTGCCAGCAGCCAATGGCCAGGGAAACACAATGAGCAGTTCTTC
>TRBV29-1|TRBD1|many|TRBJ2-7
CSARIFTGARKWEQYF
TGCAGCGCCCGAATCTTCACAGGGGCCCGTAAATGGGAGCAGTACTTC
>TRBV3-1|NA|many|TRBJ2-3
CASSVNTDTQYF
TGTGCCAGCAGCGTCAACACAGATACGCAGTATTTT
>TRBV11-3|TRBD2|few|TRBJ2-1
CASSPRRGGDEQFF
TGTGCCAGCAGCCCCCGGAGGGGAGGGGATGAGCAGTTCTTC
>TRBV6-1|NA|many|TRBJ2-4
CASRLRAGADIQYF
TGTGCCAGCCGCTTGAGGGCGGGCGCGGACATTCAGTACTTC
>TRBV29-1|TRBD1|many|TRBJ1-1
CSVAFIGQGTVTEAFF
TGCAGCGTTGCTTTTATCGGACAGGGGACGGTCACTGAAGCTTTCTTT
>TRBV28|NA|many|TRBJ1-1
CASMRGRMNTEAFF
TGTGCCAGCATGAGAGGGCGCATGAACACTGAAGCTTTCTTT
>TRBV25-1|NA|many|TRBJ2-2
CASSEPGVATGELFF
TGTGCCAGCAGTGAACCCGGGGTAGCTACCGGGGAGCTGTTTTTT
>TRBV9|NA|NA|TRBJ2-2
CASSVGAGVNTGELFF
TGTGCCAGCAGCGTAGGGGCGGGCGTGAACACCGGGGAGCTGTTTTTT
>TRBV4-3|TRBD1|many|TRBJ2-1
CASSQDRPTGVYNEQFF
TGCGCCAGCAGCCAAGATAGGCCGACAGGGGTTTACAATGAGCAGTTCTTC
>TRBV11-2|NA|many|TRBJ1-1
CATQSQPNTEAFF
TGTGCCACGCAGAGTCAGCCGAACACTGAAGCTTTCTTT
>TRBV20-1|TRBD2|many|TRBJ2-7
CSAREPTSGHEQYF
TGCAGTGCTAGAGAGCCCACTAGCGGCCACGAGCAGTACTTC
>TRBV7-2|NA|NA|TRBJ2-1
CASSLFPGHSSYNEQFF
TGTGCCAGCAGCTTATTCCCAGGTCACAGCTCCTACAATGAGCAGTTCTTC
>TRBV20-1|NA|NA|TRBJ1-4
CSARGGGSTASEKLFF
TGCAGTGCTAGGGGTGGGGGCTCAACGGCGTCTGAAAAACTGTTTTTT
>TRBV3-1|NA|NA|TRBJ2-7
CASSHSLGEQYF
TGTGCCAGCAGCCATTCTTTGGGCGAGCAGTACTTC
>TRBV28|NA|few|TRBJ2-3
CASSLLQGGPDTQYF
TGTGCCAGCAGTTTACTACAGGGTGGCCCAGATACGCAGTATTTT
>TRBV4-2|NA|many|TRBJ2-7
CASSQAGAEQYF
TGTGCCAGCAGCCAAGCAGGGGCCGAGCAGTACTTC
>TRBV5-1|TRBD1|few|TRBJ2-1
CASRPGGGEQFF
TGCGCCAGCAGACCAGGGGGCGGGGAGCAGTTCTTC
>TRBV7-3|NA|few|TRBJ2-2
CASSPTGPGELFF
TGTGCCAGCAGCCCCACAGGGCCCGGGGAGCTGTTTTTT
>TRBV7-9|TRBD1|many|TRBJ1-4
CASSWTGTGGEKLFF
TGTGCCAGCAGCTGGACCGGGACAGGGGGCGAAAAACTGTTTTTT
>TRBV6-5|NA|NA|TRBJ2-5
CASSSGLYQETQYF
TGTGCCAGCAGTTCGGGGCTCTATCAAGAGACCCAGTACTTC
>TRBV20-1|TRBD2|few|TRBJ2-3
CSALLADYTDTQYF
TGCAGTGCACTCCTAGCGGATTACACAGATACGCAGTATTTT
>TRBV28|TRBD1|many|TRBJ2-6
CASSFTGTGISGANVLTF
TGTGCCAGCTCTTTCACCGGGACAGGGATAAGTGGGGCCAACGTCCTGACTTTC
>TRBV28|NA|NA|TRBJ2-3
CASRTQGAGTDTQYF
TGTGCCAGCAGGACTCAGGGCGCCGGCACAGATACGCAGTATTTT
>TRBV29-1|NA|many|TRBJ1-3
CSVSGALSSGNTIYF
TGCAGCGTTTCAGGCGCCCTAAGCTCTGGAAACACCATATATTTT
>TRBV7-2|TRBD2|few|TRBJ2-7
CASSPHSGGPGEQYF
TGTGCCAGCAGCCCCCACTCGGGGGGGCCTGGCGAGCAGTACTTC